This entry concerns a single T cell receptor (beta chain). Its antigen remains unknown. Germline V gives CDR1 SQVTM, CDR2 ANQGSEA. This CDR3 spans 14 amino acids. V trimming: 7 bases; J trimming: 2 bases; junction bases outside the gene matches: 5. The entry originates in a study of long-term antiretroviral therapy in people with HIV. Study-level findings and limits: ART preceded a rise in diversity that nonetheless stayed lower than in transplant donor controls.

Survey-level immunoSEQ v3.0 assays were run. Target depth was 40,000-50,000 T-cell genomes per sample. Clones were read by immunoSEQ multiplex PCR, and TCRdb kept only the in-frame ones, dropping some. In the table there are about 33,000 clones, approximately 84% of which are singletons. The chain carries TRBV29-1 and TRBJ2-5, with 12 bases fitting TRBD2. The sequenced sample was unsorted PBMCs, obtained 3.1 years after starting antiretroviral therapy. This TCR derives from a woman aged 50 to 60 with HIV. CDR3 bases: TGCAGCGCTATTGGACTAGCGGGACAAGAGACCCAGTACTTC. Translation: CSAIGLAGQETQYF. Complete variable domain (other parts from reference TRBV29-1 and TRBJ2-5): SAVISQKPSRDICQRGTSLTIQCQVDSQVTMMFWYRQQPGQSLTLIATANQGSEATYESGFVIDKFPISRPNLTFSTLTVSNMSPEDSSIYLCSAIGLAGQETQYFGPGTRLLVL.